A single sample is the source of the 7 T cell receptor beta chains below, sequenced in a study of T cells in Graves' hyperthyroidism and ophthalmopathy (dated by TCRdb to between 2018 and 2021). Receptors were amplified or captured by multiplex PCR. Sequenced on an Illumina HiSeq 2000. Amplification of TCR beta CDR3 regions was carried out from RNA transcripts. The TCR CDR3 was subjected to a first round of RT-PCR using the HTBI primer set and the Qiagen OneStep RT-PCR kit. The raw public reads went through TCRdb reprocessing: fastp at Q25, MiXCR clone calling, in-frame beta chains kept. CDR3 protein sequences are deduplicated, and each keeps its most common genes and DNA. The sample has about 400,000 distinct CDR3 sequences on record, roughly 15% of them singletons. Less than 6.5% of the sample rests with the top ten. The material sequenced was blood. Receptors originate from a woman younger than 30 with Graves' hyperthyroidism.

This clonotype occurred a few times. V and J are TRBV30 and TRBJ1-5; D not certain. Per germline, CDR1 GTSNPN and CDR2 SVGIG (reference sequence). The CDR3 totals 14 residues. With 1 base removed from V and 1 base from J, the gap between germline ends came to 8 bases. The CDR3 DNA is TGTGCCTGGAGTGCAAGTGGAAGCAATCAGCCCCAGCATTTT. Translating gives CAWSASGSNQPQHF.

This clonotype was detected many times. The chain combines TRBV2 with TRBJ1-6; 9 bases fit TRBD1. Germline CDR1 and CDR2: SNHLY and FYNNEI. CDR3 size: 15 residues. V dropped 7 bases and J dropped 7; count of bases not matched to a gene: 8. As DNA, the CDR3 is TGTGCCAGCACCAATACAGGGGGCTTCAATTCACCCCTCCACTTT. Translating gives CASTNTGGFNSPLHF. Full variable domain (remainder filled in from reference TRBV2 and TRBJ1-6): EPEVTQTPSHQVTQMGQEVILRCVPISNHLYFYWYRQILGQKVEFLVSFYNNEISEKSEIFDDQFSVERPDGSNFTLKIRSTKLEDSAMYFCASTNTGGFNSPLHFGNGTRLTVT.

This chain joins TRBV5-6 and TRBJ2-2; D possibly corresponds to TRBD1 (6 bases). CDR1 is SGHDT and CDR2 is YYEEEE in the germline V gene. V was shortened by 1 base and J by 3 bases, with 10 bases between the two germline ends. This CDR3 is built from 15 residues. The CDR3 region is CASSLYRDYTGELFF. DNA of the CDR3: TGTGCCAGCAGCTTGTACAGGGATTACACCGGGGAGCTGTTTTTT. Based on the CDR3 plus reference TRBV5-6 and TRBJ2-2, the full variable domain is DAGVTQSPTHLIKTRGQQVTLRCSPKSGHDTVSWYQQALGQGPQFIFQYYEEEERQRGNFPDRFSGHQFPNYSSELNVNALLLGDSALYLCASSLYRDYTGELFFGEGSRLTVL.

This clonotype appeared many times. The J gene is TRBJ1-1, the V gene TRBV6-1; the D gene is possibly TRBD1 (6 bases). Germline assignment: CDR1 MNHNS and CDR2 SASEGT. This CDR3 has 14 residues. The V end was cut by 5 bases, the J end by 3 bases, with 13 bases between. CDR3 DNA sequence: TGTGCCAGCAGTCCACAGGGACGGGACACTGAAGCTTTCTTT. It translates to CASSPQGRDTEAFF.

This clonotype was detected many times. The CDR3 coding sequence is TGCAGTGCTAGTCTACGACAGGGTGGGGAGACCCAGTACTTC. Its translation is CSASLRQGGETQYF. V and J are TRBV20-1 and TRBJ2-5, with TRBD1 matching 7 bases. The CDR3 is 14 amino acids. With 3 bases clipped from V and 5 bases from J, the junction kept 9 bases outside the gene matches. The germline gives CDR1 DFQATT, CDR2 SNEGSKA (reference sequence).

This clonotype was counted many times. The V call is TRBV12-3 or TRBV12-4, the J call TRBJ1-5, with 11 bases matching TRBD1. This CDR3 comprises 16 residues. J gave up 2 bases and V 5 bases, and 5 bases lay outside the gene matches. The chain's CDR3 is CASSPGTGGRNQPQHF. CDR3 nucleotide sequence: TGTGCCAGCAGTCCCGGGACAGGGGGACGCAATCAGCCCCAGCATTTT.

The J gene is TRBJ1-5, the V gene TRBV27; 8 positions match TRBD1. V shed 5 bases and J 11 bases; nucleotides not matched to a gene: 11. The CDR3 runs to 14 residues. Germline CDR1 MNHEY, CDR2 SMNVEV (reference sequence). CDR3 amino acids: CASSPGTGLEAQHF. CDR3 nucleotide sequence: TGTGCCAGCAGTCCTGGGACAGGACTCGAGGCCCAGCATTTT.